The rows below give T cell receptor beta chains drawn from one sample of a study of T cell responses to AZD1222 COVID-19 vaccine. The repertoire was sequenced with immunoSEQ multiplex PCR; TCRdb's copy has only in-frame clones and lacks some. In the table there are roughly 170,000 clones, about 92% of which are singletons. The sequencing used peripheral blood, collected on day 0 of AZD1222 vaccination. The receptors stem from an adult in good health. CDR3s include the opening cysteine and the closing phenylalanine or tryptophan. A D gene is named only where the DNA matches it firmly. Clone sizes are given selectively: once, few, many, or a class where the clone is expanded.

V gene: TRBV12-3/TRBV12-4; J gene: TRBJ1-1; clone size: NA; D gene: NA; CDR3 protein: CASSPRQHTEAFF; CDR3 DNA: TGTGCCAGCAGTCCCCGACAGCACACTGAAGCTTTCTTT
V gene: TRBV28; J gene: TRBJ2-1; clone size: once; D gene: NA; CDR3 protein: CASTQIWGTVGNEQFF; CDR3 DNA: TGTGCCAGCACTCAGATCTGGGGTACGGTAGGGAATGAGCAGTTCTTC
V gene: TRBV6-4; J gene: TRBJ1-1; clone size: once; D gene: NA; CDR3 protein: CASSSKMNTEAFF; CDR3 DNA: TGTGCCAGCAGTTCTAAGATGAACACTGAAGCTTTCTTT
V gene: TRBV18; J gene: TRBJ1-1; clone size: NA; D gene: NA; CDR3 protein: CASSRDGRDGEAFF; CDR3 DNA: TGTGCCAGCTCGCGGGACGGCCGTGACGGGGAAGCTTTCTTT
V gene: TRBV12-3/TRBV12-4; J gene: TRBJ1-2; clone size: NA; D gene: NA; CDR3 protein: CASSRNERGYTF; CDR3 DNA: TGTGCCAGCAGCAGGAATGAACGGGGCTACACCTTC
V gene: TRBV19; J gene: TRBJ1-4; clone size: NA; D gene: NA; CDR3 protein: CASNAGLHNEKLFF; CDR3 DNA: TGTGCCAGTAACGCAGGACTTCATAATGAAAAACTGTTTTTT
V gene: TRBV6-5; J gene: TRBJ1-2; clone size: NA; D gene: TRBD1; CDR3 protein: CASSYNRGNGYTF; CDR3 DNA: TGTGCCAGCAGTTACAACAGGGGGAATGGCTACACCTTC
V gene: TRBV6-2/TRBV6-3; J gene: TRBJ1-1; clone size: NA; D gene: TRBD1; CDR3 protein: CASSYRTGDTEAFF; CDR3 DNA: TGTGCCAGCAGTTACAGGACAGGGGATACTGAAGCTTTCTTT
V gene: TRBV2; J gene: TRBJ2-1; clone size: NA; D gene: NA; CDR3 protein: CASSEYNEQFF; CDR3 DNA: TGTGCCAGCAGTGAATACAATGAGCAGTTCTTC
V gene: TRBV7-2; J gene: TRBJ1-3; clone size: NA; D gene: NA; CDR3 protein: CASSLDLYSGNTIYF; CDR3 DNA: TGTGCCAGCAGCTTAGACTTATACTCTGGAAACACCATATATTTT
V gene: TRBV5-1; J gene: TRBJ2-2; clone size: few; D gene: NA; CDR3 protein: CASSPTGRTNTGELFF; CDR3 DNA: TGCGCCAGCAGCCCCACCGGAAGAACGAACACCGGGGAGCTGTTTTTT
V gene: TRBV2; J gene: TRBJ2-2; clone size: NA; D gene: NA; CDR3 protein: CASRRKTVAHTGELFF; CDR3 DNA: TGTGCCAGCAGGCGAAAGACAGTGGCTCACACCGGGGAGCTGTTTTTT
V gene: TRBV5-1; J gene: TRBJ2-7; clone size: NA; D gene: NA; CDR3 protein: CASSLALLGVRGYEQYF; CDR3 DNA: TGCGCCAGCAGCTTGGCTCTTTTGGGAGTACGGGGATACGAGCAGTACTTC
V gene: TRBV5-8; J gene: TRBJ1-3; clone size: NA; D gene: NA; CDR3 protein: CASSDGTSGNTIYF; CDR3 DNA: TGTGCCAGCAGCGATGGGACATCTGGAAACACCATATATTTT
V gene: TRBV29-1; J gene: TRBJ1-1; clone size: NA; D gene: NA; CDR3 protein: CSVRRNTEAFF; CDR3 DNA: TGCAGCGTTAGGCGGAACACTGAAGCTTTCTTT
V gene: TRBV19; J gene: TRBJ2-2; clone size: NA; D gene: NA; CDR3 protein: CASSIGGGSGELFF; CDR3 DNA: TGTGCCAGTAGTATAGGCGGGGGCTCCGGGGAGCTGTTTTTT
V gene: TRBV18; J gene: TRBJ1-1; clone size: NA; D gene: NA; CDR3 protein: CASSSTSGVGTEAFF; CDR3 DNA: TGTGCCAGCTCATCGACTTCAGGGGTAGGAACTGAAGCTTTCTTT
V gene: TRBV18; J gene: TRBJ2-7; clone size: NA; D gene: TRBD2; CDR3 protein: CASSHTSGGTYEQYF; CDR3 DNA: TGTGCCAGCTCGCACACTAGCGGGGGGACCTACGAGCAGTACTTC
V gene: TRBV9; J gene: TRBJ1-2; clone size: NA; D gene: NA; CDR3 protein: CASSVGTHIEGGYTF; CDR3 DNA: TGTGCCAGCAGCGTAGGAACCCACATCGAGGGGGGCTACACCTTC
V gene: TRBV28; J gene: TRBJ1-4; clone size: NA; D gene: TRBD1; CDR3 protein: CASNLPGQGNEKLFF; CDR3 DNA: TGTGCCAGCAATCTTCCGGGACAGGGTAACGAAAAACTGTTTTTT
V gene: TRBV19; J gene: TRBJ2-1; clone size: NA; D gene: NA; CDR3 protein: CASSIGQGSMDEQFF; CDR3 DNA: TGTGCCAGTAGTATAGGCCAGGGAAGTATGGATGAGCAGTTCTTC
V gene: TRBV18; J gene: TRBJ1-1; clone size: NA; D gene: TRBD1; CDR3 protein: CASSRRDSNEAFF; CDR3 DNA: TGTGCCAGCTCACGCCGGGACAGCAATGAAGCTTTCTTT
V gene: TRBV18; J gene: TRBJ1-6; clone size: NA; D gene: TRBD1; CDR3 protein: CASSPVAGGSNSPLHF; CDR3 DNA: TGTGCCAGCTCACCGGTGGCAGGGGGTTCAAATTCACCCCTCCACTTT
V gene: TRBV6-1; J gene: TRBJ2-1; clone size: NA; D gene: NA; CDR3 protein: CASSEGGAGYNEQFF; CDR3 DNA: TGTGCCAGCAGTGAAGGGGGGGCAGGCTACAATGAGCAGTTCTTC
V gene: TRBV7-2; J gene: TRBJ1-5; clone size: NA; D gene: NA; CDR3 protein: CASSLAGGNQPQHF; CDR3 DNA: TGTGCCAGCAGCTTAGCGGGTGGCAATCAGCCCCAGCATTTT